This entry is about one T cell receptor (beta chain). Assay used: immunoSEQ multiplex PCR; TCRdb lists only in-frame clones, some missing. The repertoire holds approximately 280,000 clones, with roughly 87% as singletons. This record belongs to a study of blood T cell repertoires in COVID-19. Membership in each cohort depended on participant-reported clinical history. Recovered Cohort 3 donors showed two negative PCRs, clearance, or symptom resolution. The CDR3 is made up of 15 amino acids. Germline CDR1 and CDR2: SNHLY and FYNNEI. Trimming took 7 bases from V and 2 from J, leaving 15 bases between them.

Sequenced material: PBMCs or T cells enriched from blood (not recorded which). The source is a woman aged 40 to 49 who had recovered from COVID-19. The V call is TRBV2, the J call TRBJ2-1, with D possibly TRBD2 on 5 matching bases. The CDR3 loop is CASIRRELTYNEQFF. The CDR3 DNA is TGTGCCAGCATACGCCGGGAACTCACCTACAATGAGCAGTTCTTC.